A single sample is the source of the 17 T cell receptor beta chains below, sequenced in a study of blood T cells in healthy people across ages. Alongside a J-beta primer mix, a sample-barcoded 5' primer served in a second PCR lasting about 7 to 12 cycles. TCRdb re-analysed the 5' RACE reads in MiXCR, keeping a single row per CDR3 protein. The data contain about 1.5 million distinct CDR3 sequences, approximately 39% of them singletons. The sequenced sample was blood. Receptors were obtained from a woman between 18 and 29 years old in good health.

This clonotype was seen only a few times. V and J are TRBV3-1 and TRBJ2-1; TRBD2 matches 8 bases. Unmatched junction bases numbered 6, after V lost 6 bases and J lost 2 bases. The CDR3 totals 15 residues. Germline-derived CDR1 and CDR2 are LGHDT and YNNKEL (reference sequence). In DNA form, the CDR3 reads TGTGCCAGCAGTCCCATAGCGGGGCCCTACAATGAGCAGTTCTTC. Protein product: CASSPIAGPYNEQFF.

The chain combines TRBV5-6 with TRBJ1-2; D gene ambiguous. Per germline, CDR1 SGHDT and CDR2 YYEEEE. The length of the CDR3 is 16 residues. Trimming took 0 bases from V and 0 from J, leaving 12 bases between them. The CDR3 DNA reads TGTGCCAGCAGCTTGGATGGCGGACTAGCTAACTATGGCTACACCTTC. Protein sequence: CASSLDGGLANYGYTF.

This clonotype was observed a handful of times. The V call is TRBV2, the J call TRBJ1-1; no clear D. V lost 3 bases, J lost 1 base, and 9 bases lay in between. Germline-derived CDR1 and CDR2 are SNHLY and FYNNEI. The CDR3 is made up of 14 amino acids. The CDR3, as DNA: TGTGCCAGCAGTGACAATAGGTGGAACACTGAAGCTTTCTTT. This encodes CASSDNRWNTEAFF. Together with reference TRBV2 and TRBJ1-1, the CDR3 gives the full variable domain: EPEVTQTPSHQVTQMGQEVILRCVPISNHLYFYWYRQILGQKVEFLVSFYNNEISEKSEIFDDQFSVERPDGSNFTLKIRSTKLEDSAMYFCASSDNRWNTEAFFGQGTRLTVV.

This clonotype was found once. This chain joins TRBV25-1 and TRBJ2-5; unclear D gene. This CDR3 contains 12 residues. With 4 bases removed from V and 7 bases from J, the gap between germline ends came to 10 bases. Germline loops: CDR1 MGHDK, CDR2 SYGVNS. CDR3 in amino acids: CASSGTHGTQYF. For the CDR3, the DNA is TGTGCCAGCAGTGGGACCCATGGGACCCAGTACTTC.

The chain recombines TRBV5-1 with TRBJ1-2; 8 bases map to TRBD1. Unmatched junction bases numbered 8, after V lost 5 bases and J lost 8 bases. Germline V lookup: CDR1 SGHRS, CDR2 YFSETQ. CDR3 length: 13 amino acids. The CDR3 bases are TGCGCCAGCAGAGGACAGGGATGGTCAGGCTACACCTTC. It specifies CASRGQGWSGYTF.

In DNA, the CDR3 is TGTGCCACCAGTGATGCAGGGGGAAGTCAGGATGAGCAGTTCTTC. Amino acids: CATSDAGGSQDEQFF. V and J are TRBV24-1 and TRBJ2-1, with 7 bases aligning to TRBD1. J gave up 8 bases and V 3 bases, and 9 bases lay outside the gene matches. CDR1 is KGHDR and CDR2 is SFDVKD in the germline V gene. This CDR3 spans 15 amino acids.

The V and J genes are TRBV7-2 and TRBJ2-7, with 8 bases fitting TRBD2. Germline V gene lookup returns CDR1 SGHTA and CDR2 FQGNSA. V lost 3 bases and J lost 7; bases outside the gene matches: 11. This CDR3 is built from 15 residues. In DNA form, the CDR3 reads TGTGCCAGCAGCTTCGGAGCGGGGGTAACGGGGGAGCAGTACTTC. It yields the protein CASSFGAGVTGEQYF.

V usage is TRBV7-3 and J usage is TRBJ2-1; 11 bases agree with TRBD2. The CDR3 spans 15 residues. With V trimmed by 5 bases and J by 6 bases, 6 bases remained unmatched. The germline V gene encodes CDR1 SGHTA and CDR2 FQGTGA. The CDR3 coding sequence is TGTGCCAGCAGCCCCCGACTAGCGGGGTCCAATGAGCAGTTCTTC. It is translated as CASSPRLAGSNEQFF.

V gene TRBV27 combines with J gene TRBJ1-1, with TRBD1 matching over 7 bases. The germline gives CDR1 MNHEY, CDR2 SMNVEV (reference sequence). The CDR3 extends over 15 amino acids. The ends lost 4 bases at V and 5 bases at J; junction bases unmatched: 10. The CDR3 sequence is CASSSYRQGYTEAFF. The CDR3 DNA follows: TGTGCCAGCAGTTCCTACCGACAGGGCTATACTGAAGCTTTCTTT.

The chain has TRBV4-3 and TRBJ2-5; perhaps TRBD1 as D (6 bases). Trimming shortened V by 1 base and J by 11 bases, and 23 bases separated the two germline ends. This CDR3 is 16 amino acids long. CDR1 LGHNA and CDR2 YSLEER come from the germline V gene. In DNA, the CDR3 is TGCGCCAGCAGCCAAGGACCCCTCTCTAGGGACAATGAGCAGTACTTC. Encoded protein: CASSQGPLSRDNEQYF.

The V gene is TRBV29-1, the J gene TRBJ1-5, with D hard to call. Between the trimmed V and J ends, which lost 6 bases and 2 bases, there was a span of 14 bases. The germline gives CDR1 SQVTM, CDR2 ANQGSEA. This CDR3 spans 14 amino acids. CDR3 amino acids: CSVIWALGNQPQHF. In DNA, the CDR3 is TGCAGCGTGATATGGGCTTTGGGCAATCAGCCCCAGCATTTT.

This rearrangement joins TRBV5-1 to TRBJ1-2; D is possibly TRBD1 (6 bases). Trimming took off 2 bases at V and 6 bases at J, with 14 bases between the two ends. Germline V gives CDR1 SGHRS, CDR2 YFSETQ. The CDR3 extends over 14 amino acids. The CDR3 nucleotides are TGCGCCAGCAGCTTACTACAGGGAACGGATGGCTACACCTTC. It codes for CASSLLQGTDGYTF. The full variable domain, completed using reference TRBV5-1 and TRBJ1-2, is KAGVTQTPRYLIKTRGQQVTLSCSPISGHRSVSWYQQTPGQGLQFLFEYFSETQRNKGNFPGRFSGRQFSNSRSEMNVSTLELGDSALYLCASSLLQGTDGYTFGSGTRLTVV.

CDR3 DNA: TGTGCCAGCAGCGTAGGCGAAGTCGACTCCTACAATGAGCAGTACTTC. This gives the protein CASSVGEVDSYNEQYF. The rearrangement uses TRBV9 and TRBJ2-7; no firm D call. The CDR3 is made up of 16 amino acids. In germline, CDR1 is SGDLS, CDR2 YYNGEE. V was shortened by 0 bases and J by 7 bases, with 20 bases between the two germline ends.

This clonotype was picked up many times. The junction differs from germline at one of its ends, possibly a read error. The J gene is TRBJ2-1, the V gene TRBV3-1; weak D call: TRBD1 (5 bases). The length of the CDR3 is 15 residues. Germline CDR1 reads LGHDT; CDR2 reads YNNKEL (reference sequence). This CDR3 is CASSQVPGSYNEQFF. CDR3 nucleotides: TGCGCCAGCAGCCAAGTCCCAGGGTCCTACAATGAGCAGTTCTTC.

The chain is built from TRBV29-1 and TRBJ1-4; D ambiguous. The CDR3 consists of 13 residues. Germline loops: CDR1 SQVTM, CDR2 ANQGSEA. V was clipped by 1 base and J by 10 bases, with 13 bases between them. The CDR3, as DNA: TGCAGCGTTGAAGTCCCTCGGTGGGGAAAACTGTTTTTT. Amino acids: CSVEVPRWGKLFF.

This clonotype was observed a handful of times. V and J are TRBV9 and TRBJ2-1, with 7 bases aligning to TRBD2. The CDR3 length is 15 residues. CDR1 is SGDLS and CDR2 is YYNGEE in the germline V gene. Losses at the gene ends were 0 bases for V and 5 bases for J; bases not matched to a gene: 5. The CDR3 sequence is CASSVDGGGDNEQFF. In DNA, the CDR3 is TGTGCCAGCAGCGTAGACGGGGGAGGGGACAATGAGCAGTTCTTC.

This clonotype came up a few times. The V gene is TRBV2, the J gene TRBJ1-5; 8 bases line up with TRBD1. Germline trimming cut 3 bases from V and 8 bases from J; bases unmatched to any gene: 9. The CDR3 runs to 15 residues. CDR1 SNHLY and CDR2 FYNNEI come from the germline V gene. Here the CDR3 reads CASSDLTGEREPQHF. The DNA of the CDR3 is TGTGCCAGCAGTGATCTGACAGGGGAGCGGGAGCCCCAGCATTTT.